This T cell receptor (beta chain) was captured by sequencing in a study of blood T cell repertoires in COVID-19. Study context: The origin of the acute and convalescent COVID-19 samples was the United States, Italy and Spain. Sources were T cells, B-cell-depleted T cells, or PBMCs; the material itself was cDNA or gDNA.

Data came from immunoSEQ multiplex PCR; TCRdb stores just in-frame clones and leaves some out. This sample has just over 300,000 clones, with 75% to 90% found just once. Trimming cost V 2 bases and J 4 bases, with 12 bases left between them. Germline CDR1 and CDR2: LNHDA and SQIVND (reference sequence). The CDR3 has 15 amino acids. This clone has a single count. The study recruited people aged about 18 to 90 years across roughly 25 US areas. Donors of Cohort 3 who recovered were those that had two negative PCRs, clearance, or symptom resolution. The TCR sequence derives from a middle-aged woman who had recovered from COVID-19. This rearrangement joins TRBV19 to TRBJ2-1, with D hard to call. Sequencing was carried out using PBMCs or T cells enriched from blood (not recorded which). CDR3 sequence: CASSISAAPYNEQFF. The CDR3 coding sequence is TGTGCCAGTAGTATATCGGCGGCGCCATACAATGAGCAGTTCTTC.